This entry lists 27 T cell receptor beta chains sequenced from one sample in a study of T cells in women clearing cervical HPV infection. Libraries were prepared by immunoSEQ multiplex PCR; TCRdb keeps only in-frame clonotypes and omits some of them. This listing includes 15,000 to 20,000 clones. Sample: blood buffy coat. The origin of the receptors is a woman between 18 and 75 years old with a cervical HPV16 infection that either progressed to CIN3+ or cleared (not recorded which).

CDR3 protein: CASSPGLPGGETQYF. CDR3 DNA (partial): TGTGCCAGCAGCCCGGGACTACCCGGTGGGGAGACC. The V and J genes are TRBV7-9 and TRBJ2-5, with 7 positions matching TRBD2. The read gets to within 3 residues of the CDR3 end, and the germline J gene fills in the rest. This CDR3 is 15 amino acids long. Trimming took 5 bases from V and 5 from J; bases not matched to a gene: 11. CDR1 is SEHNR and CDR2 is FQNEAQ in the germline V gene (reference sequence).

Details on this clone: The read is 3 residues too short to cover the CDR3 end, so that end is filled in from the germline J gene. The chain joins TRBV6-1 to TRBJ2-2; TRBD1 matches 9 bases. The CDR3 extends over 16 amino acids. CDR1 is MNHNS and CDR2 is SASEGT in the germline V gene. CDR3 protein: CASSVDNRGLGEKLFF. The sequenced part of the CDR3 DNA is TGTGCCAGCAGTGTGGATAACAGGGGGCTCGGGGAAAAG.

Note on this clone: The read is 3 residues too short to cover the CDR3 end, so that end is filled in from the germline J gene. The chain is built from TRBV5-1 and TRBJ1-2; 7 bases are shared with TRBD1. Unmatched junction bases numbered 11, after V lost 2 bases and J lost 4 bases. This CDR3 is 16 amino acids long. The germline V gene has CDR1 SGHRS and CDR2 YFSETQ. The DNA read from the CDR3 is TGCGCCAGCAGCTTACAGGGGTTGAACTTGGGCTATGGC. It encodes CASSLQGLNLGYG. The whole CDR3 sequence reads CASSLQGLNLGYGYTF.

A remark on this clone: Read data end 3 residues before the CDR3 end; the end is taken from the germline J gene. The gene calls are TRBV5-1 and TRBJ1-2; perhaps TRBD1 as D (5 bases). CDR1 SGHRS and CDR2 YFSETQ come from the germline V gene. CDR3 length: 12 residues. The CDR3 region is CASSSGKWGYTF. The part of the CDR3 DNA that was read is TGCGCCAGCAGCTCAGGGAAGTGGGGC.

As for this clone: One end of the junction does not line up with germline, which may come from a read error. The read terminates 3 residues before the CDR3 end, so the remaining end is supplied by the germline J gene. The chain employs TRBV11-2 and TRBJ1-4, with D maybe TRBD1 (6 bases). CDR3 size: 14 residues. Germline CDR1 is SGHAT and CDR2 is FQNNGV. The covered CDR3 bases are TGTGCCAGCAGATTAGGGGGGGGCAAGGAAAAA. Translating gives CASRLGGGKEK. The entire CDR3 sequence reads CASRLGGGKEKLFF.

On this clone: The read ends 3 residues shy of where the CDR3 ends; the end is completed using the germline J gene. V is TRBV18 and J is TRBJ2-2, with D possibly matching TRBD1 (5 bases). This CDR3 region has 17 residues. CDR1 KGHSH and CDR2 LQKENI come from the germline V gene. CDR3 DNA (partial): TGTGCCAGCTCACCACAAACAGGTGGAGCAACTAATGAAAAG. Its protein product is CASSPQTGGATNEK. The entire CDR3 is CASSPQTGGATNEKLFF.

Details on this clone: The read ends 3 residues shy of where the CDR3 ends; the end is completed using the germline J gene. The chain couples TRBV5-1 to TRBJ2-3, with 8 positions matching TRBD2. The CDR3 spans 16 residues. The germline CDR1 and CDR2 sequences are SGHRS and YFSETQ. The part of the CDR3 DNA that was read is TGCGCCAGCAGCCCACCCGCGGGGGGAATGAAAGAGACG. It codes for CASSPPAGGMKET. The entire CDR3 protein reads CASSPPAGGMKETQYF. Complete variable domain (other parts from reference TRBV5-1 and TRBJ2-3): KAGVTQTPRYLIKTRGQQVTLSCSPISGHRSVSWYQQTPGQGLQFLFEYFSETQRNKGNFPGRFSGRQFSNSRSEMNVSTLELGDSALYLCASSPPAGGMKETQYFGPGTRLTVL.

A word on this clone: The read is 3 residues too short to cover the CDR3 end, so that end is filled in from the germline J gene. The chain carries TRBV29-1 and TRBJ1-1, with 8 positions matching TRBD1. J gave up 4 bases and V 7 bases, and 23 bases lay outside the gene matches. The CDR3 covers 18 residues. Germline loops: CDR1 SQVTM, CDR2 ANQGSEA. CDR3: CSGSGQGSNVRFSTEAFF. The sequenced part of the CDR3 DNA is TGCAGCGGGTCTGGACAGGGTTCAAACGTTCGGTTTAGCACTGAA.

Note on this clone: The read is 3 residues too short to cover the CDR3 end, so that end is filled in from the germline J gene. The rearrangement uses TRBV7-2 and TRBJ1-2; D uncertain. The CDR3 has 14 residues. Germline values: CDR1 SGHTA, CDR2 FQGNSA. The V and J ends lost 1 base and 4 bases respectively, with 10 bases between them. CDR3 protein: CASSLDFGGYGYTF. The sequenced part of the CDR3 DNA is TGTGCCAGCAGCTTAGACTTCGGCGGCTATGGC.

On this clone itself: The read is 3 residues too short to cover the CDR3 end, so that end is filled in from the germline J gene. This chain links TRBV30 with TRBJ1-1; possible D gene TRBD1, 5 bases. Germline V gene lookup returns CDR1 GTSNPN and CDR2 SVGIG (reference sequence). This CDR3 has 13 amino acids. Between the trimmed V and J ends, which lost 5 bases and 5 bases, there was a span of 15 bases. This chain's CDR3 is CAWGYPGGTEAFF. The sequenced CDR3 bases are TGTGCCTGGGGGTATCCTGGGGGGACTGAA.

About this clone itself: The read stops 3 residues short of the end of the CDR3; the missing end is completed from the germline J gene. The gene calls are TRBV11-2 and TRBJ2-7; D might be TRBD1 (5 bases). Between the trimmed V and J ends, which lost 5 bases and 6 bases, there was a span of 17 bases. Germline V gene data show CDR1 as SGHAT and CDR2 as FQNNGV. This CDR3 has 14 amino acids. Partial CDR3 DNA: TGTGCCAGCAGCCCCATCACAGGCGACGGCGAG. It yields the protein CASSPITGDGE. The full CDR3 is CASSPITGDGEQYF.

Remarks on this clone: The missing CDR3 end, 3 residues past where the read stops, is filled in from the germline J gene. The chain is built from TRBV19 and TRBJ2-5; 8 nucleotides agree with TRBD1. Germline V gene data show CDR1 as LNHDA and CDR2 as SQIVND (reference sequence). CDR3 size: 14 residues. The V gene end was trimmed by 6 bases and the J gene end by 5 bases; junction bases not matched to a gene: 8. CDR3 bases read: TGTGCCAGTAGCCGTACGGGACAGGTCGAGACC. Encoded protein: CASSRTGQVET. In full, the CDR3 reads CASSRTGQVETQYF.

On this clone: Coverage ceases 3 residues before the CDR3 finishes, and the germline J gene fills in the end. This rearrangement joins TRBV19 to TRBJ2-4, with D possibly being TRBD1 (6 bases). This CDR3 comprises 14 residues. In germline, CDR1 is LNHDA, CDR2 SQIVND (reference sequence). The CDR3 is CASNPPGTNYGQYF. The CDR3 DNA, read in part, is TGTGCCAGTAACCCCCCCGGGACAAACTATGGT.

About this clone: From the germline J gene comes the end of the CDR3, since the read stops 3 residues before it. The V gene is TRBV7-6, the J gene TRBJ2-7; 7 bases are a match to TRBD1. Germline lookup yields CDR1 SGHVS and CDR2 FNYEAQ. The CDR3 sequence is 15 residues long. Trimming at V came to 5 bases and at J to 2 bases, leaving 9 bases not matched to a gene. Here the CDR3 reads CASSGFEGATYEQYF. The CDR3 DNA, read in part, is TGTGCCAGCAGCGGCTTTGAGGGGGCAACCTACGAG. The full variable domain, completed using reference TRBV7-6 and TRBJ2-7, is GAGVSQSPRYKVTKRGQDVALRCDPISGHVSLYWYRQALGQGPEFLTYFNYEAQQDKSGLPNDRFSAERPEGSISTLTIQRTEQRDSAMYRCASSGFEGATYEQYFGPGTRLTVT.

As to this clone: The CDR3 is cut off 3 residues early in the read; its end comes from the germline J gene. This chain uses TRBV20-1 with TRBJ1-1, with a possible D match to TRBD1 (5 bases). CDR3 length: 14 amino acids. The germline V gene has CDR1 DFQATT and CDR2 SNEGSKA (reference sequence). The V gene lost 2 bases and the J gene lost 5 bases, with 15 bases spanning the gap. Partial CDR3 DNA: TGCAGTGCTAGATCGAATCAGGGTGGGACTGAA. As protein: CSARSNQGGTE. The entire CDR3 is CSARSNQGGTEAFF.

About this clone itself: The sequence runs out 3 residues before the end of the CDR3; the remainder is reconstructed from the germline J gene. This rearrangement joins TRBV29-1 to TRBJ1-2; the D is unclear. CDR3 length: 15 residues. Germline CDR1 reads SQVTM; CDR2 reads ANQGSEA. The chain's CDR3 is CSVAPHLRPEEGYTF. Incomplete CDR3 DNA: TGCAGCGTTGCCCCTCATCTCAGGCCCGAGGAAGGC. The variable domain in full, with the rest retrieved from reference TRBV29-1 and TRBJ1-2, is SAVISQKPSRDICQRGTSLTIQCQVDSQVTMMFWYRQQPGQSLTLIATANQGSEATYESGFVIDKFPISRPNLTFSTLTVSNMSPEDSSIYLCSVAPHLRPEEGYTFGSGTRLTVV.

Regarding this clone: The read stops 3 residues short of the end of the CDR3; the missing end is completed from the germline J gene. The chain employs TRBV20-1 and TRBJ2-1; 9 bases are a match to TRBD2. The CDR3 loop spans 15 amino acids. V trimming: 1 base; J trimming: 2 bases; junction bases outside the gene matches: 3. CDR1 and CDR2 (germline): DFQATT, SNEGSKA (reference sequence). The sequenced part of the CDR3 DNA is TGCAGTGCTAGAGTGGCGGGGGGGACCTACAATGAG. Residues: CSARVAGGTYNE. The whole CDR3 region reads CSARVAGGTYNEQFF.

Notes on this clone: With the read ending 3 residues before the CDR3 end, the germline J gene is used to fill in that end. The chain uses TRBV30 and TRBJ1-2, with TRBD1 matching over 9 bases. This CDR3 has 12 amino acids. CDR1 and CDR2 from the germline V gene are GTSNPN and SVGIG (reference sequence). CDR3 in amino acids: CASGTGLGVYTF. The covered CDR3 bases are TGTGCCTCCGGGACAGGGTTGGGTGTG. The whole variable domain, filled in from reference TRBV30 and TRBJ1-2, reads SQTIHQWPATLVQPVGSPLSLECTVEGTSNPNLYWYRQAAGRGLQLLFYSVGIGQISSEVPQNLSASRPQDRQFILSSKKLLLSDSGFYLCASGTGLGVYTFGSGTRLTVV.

As concerns this clone: The CDR3 is cut off 3 residues early in the read; its end comes from the germline J gene. Different DNA sequences within this sample yield the same CDR3. J is TRBJ1-1 and V is TRBV20-1; a possible D gene is TRBD1 (5 bases). The CDR3 spans 13 residues. Germline CDR1 DFQATT, CDR2 SNEGSKA (reference sequence). The chain's CDR3 is CSARATGGVKAFF. The CDR3 DNA, read in part, is TGCAGTGCTAGAGCCACGGGGGGGGTGAAA.

In regard to this clone: The read comes to an end 3 residues before the CDR3 does, leaving the germline J gene to fill in the end. The chain employs TRBV20-1 and TRBJ1-2; the match to TRBD1 covers 7 bases. Per the germline V gene, CDR1 is DFQATT and CDR2 is SNEGSKA (reference sequence). V shed 5 bases, J shed 1 base, and the junction held 22 bases outside the gene matches. CDR3 length: 19 residues. Here the CDR3 reads CSAGLPAGGGTSDNYGYTF. CDR3 DNA (partial): TGCAGTGCTGGCCTACCCGCAGGAGGGGGCACATCAGATAACTATGGC.

With regard to this clone: The CDR3 end lies 3 residues beyond the end of the read and is filled in from the germline J gene. The genes are TRBV18 and TRBJ1-3; the D is unclear. The CDR3 runs 14 residues. The germline CDR1 and CDR2 sequences are KGHSH and LQKENI. V was clipped by 2 bases and J by 2 bases, with 7 bases between them. The CDR3 DNA, read in part, is TGTGCCAGCTCACCAACTCAAACTGGAAACACC. This sequence encodes CASSPTQTGNT. The complete CDR3 sequence is CASSPTQTGNTIYF. The whole variable domain, remainder taken from reference TRBV18 and TRBJ1-3, is NAGVMQNPRHLVRRRGQEARLRCSPMKGHSHVYWYRQLPEEGLKFMVYLQKENIIDESGMPKERFSAEFPKEGPSILRIQQVVRGDSAAYFCASSPTQTGNTIYFGEGSWLTVV.

On this clone: The read ends 3 residues before the CDR3 terminus; that terminus is restored from the germline J gene. The chain uses TRBV30 and TRBJ1-1; no firm D call. Trimming removed 0 bases at V and 7 bases at J, with 9 bases between. Germline assignment: CDR1 GTSNPN and CDR2 SVGIG (reference sequence). The CDR3 covers 12 residues. The CDR3 here is CAWSVPGIEAFF. CDR3 DNA (partial): TGTGCCTGGAGTGTACCGGGGATTGAA.

About this clone itself: The read gets to within 3 residues of the CDR3 end, and the germline J gene fills in the rest. The V call is TRBV5-1, the J call TRBJ1-1; D is possibly TRBD1 (5 bases). Between the trimmed V and J ends, which lost 0 bases and 6 bases, there was a span of 15 bases. The germline V gene encodes CDR1 SGHRS and CDR2 YFSETQ. CDR3 length: 15 amino acids. The covered CDR3 bases are TGCGCCAGCAGCTTGGGCAGGGATCGGGCGGCTGAA. Protein sequence: CASSLGRDRAAE. The complete CDR3 sequence is CASSLGRDRAAEAFF.

On this clone itself: Read data end 3 residues before the CDR3 end; the end is taken from the germline J gene. The rearrangement uses TRBV5-5 and TRBJ2-2; 9 nucleotides align to TRBD1. Germline V gives CDR1 SGHKS, CDR2 YYEKEE (reference sequence). The CDR3 totals 14 residues. CDR3 bases read: TGTGCCAGCAGCATGGGGACAGGGTTTGAAAAG. Protein: CASSMGTGFEK. The CDR3 as a whole reads CASSMGTGFEKLFF.

Concerning this clone: Sequencing ends 3 residues short of the CDR3 end; the germline J gene provides the rest. The chain couples TRBV18 to TRBJ2-4, with D tentatively TRBD2 (5 bases). CDR1 and CDR2 from the germline V gene are KGHSH and LQKENI. This CDR3 region has 13 residues. The part of the CDR3 DNA that was read is TGTGCCAGCTCACCAAGACAAGACTATGGT. Its translation: CASSPRQDYG. The full-length CDR3 reads as CASSPRQDYGQYF.

On this clone: The CDR3 end is not reached by the read, which stops 3 residues before it; the germline J gene fills it in. This sequence joins TRBV7-3 and TRBJ1-1, with D possibly being TRBD1 (5 bases). The V gene's germline CDR1 is SGHTA and CDR2 FQGTGA. Trimming removed 8 bases at V and 4 bases at J, with 14 bases between. The length of the CDR3 is 13 residues. CDR3 DNA (partial): TGTGCCAGCGGGCCAACCGGGGGCACTGAA. This encodes CASGPTGGTE. The CDR3 reads in full as CASGPTGGTEAFF.

The sequenced part of the CDR3 DNA is TGCAGCGTTGAAGCCGAGACAGGCCCCTCTGGAAACACC. Translation: CSVEAETGPSGNT. The complete CDR3 protein is CSVEAETGPSGNTIYF. The gene calls are TRBV29-1 and TRBJ1-3; D is possibly TRBD1 (6 bases). The read gets to within 3 residues of the CDR3 end, and the germline J gene fills in the rest. Trimming took 1 base from V and 0 from J, leaving 13 bases between them. In germline, CDR1 is SQVTM, CDR2 ANQGSEA. This CDR3 has 16 amino acids.